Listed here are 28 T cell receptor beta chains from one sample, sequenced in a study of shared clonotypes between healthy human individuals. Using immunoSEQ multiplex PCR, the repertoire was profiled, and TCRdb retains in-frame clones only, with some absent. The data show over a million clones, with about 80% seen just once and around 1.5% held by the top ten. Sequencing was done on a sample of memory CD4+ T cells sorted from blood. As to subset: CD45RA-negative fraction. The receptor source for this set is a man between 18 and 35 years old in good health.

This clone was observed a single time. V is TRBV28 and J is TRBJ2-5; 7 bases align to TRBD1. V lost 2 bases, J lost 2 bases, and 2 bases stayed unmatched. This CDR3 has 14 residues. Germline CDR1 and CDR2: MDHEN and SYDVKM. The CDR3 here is CASSLGTVQETQYF. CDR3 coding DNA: TGTGCCAGCAGTTTAGGGACAGTACAAGAGACCCAGTACTTC.

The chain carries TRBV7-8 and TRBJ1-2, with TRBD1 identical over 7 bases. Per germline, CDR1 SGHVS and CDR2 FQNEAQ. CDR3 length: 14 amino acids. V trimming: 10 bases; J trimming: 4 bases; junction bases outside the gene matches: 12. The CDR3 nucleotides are TGTGCCACCATCAATCCGACAGGGATCTATGGCTACACCTTC. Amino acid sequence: CATINPTGIYGYTF.

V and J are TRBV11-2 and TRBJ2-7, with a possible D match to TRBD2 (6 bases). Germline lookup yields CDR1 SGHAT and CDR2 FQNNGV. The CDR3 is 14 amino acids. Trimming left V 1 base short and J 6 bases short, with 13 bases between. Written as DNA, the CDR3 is TGTGCCAGCAGCTTAGCCCCTGGAGGGCTCGAGCAGTACTTC. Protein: CASSLAPGGLEQYF. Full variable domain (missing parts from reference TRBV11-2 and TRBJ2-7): EAGVAQSPRYKIIEKRQSVAFWCNPISGHATLYWYQQILGQGPKLLIQFQNNGVVDDSQLPKDRFSAERLKGVDSTLKIQPAKLEDSAVYLCASSLAPGGLEQYFGPGTRLTVT.

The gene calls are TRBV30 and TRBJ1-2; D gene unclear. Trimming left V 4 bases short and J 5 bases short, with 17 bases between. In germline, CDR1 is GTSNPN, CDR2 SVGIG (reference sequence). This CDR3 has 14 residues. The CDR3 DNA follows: TGTGCCTGGACCCCCCAACAGAAATATTATGGCTACACCTTC. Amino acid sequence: CAWTPQQKYYGYTF.

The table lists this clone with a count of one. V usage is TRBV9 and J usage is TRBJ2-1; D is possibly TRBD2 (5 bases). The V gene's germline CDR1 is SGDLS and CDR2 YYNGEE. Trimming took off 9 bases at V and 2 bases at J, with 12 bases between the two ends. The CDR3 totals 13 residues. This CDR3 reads CATGPSPYNEQFF. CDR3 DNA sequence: TGTGCCACCGGGCCTAGCCCCTACAATGAGCAGTTCTTC.

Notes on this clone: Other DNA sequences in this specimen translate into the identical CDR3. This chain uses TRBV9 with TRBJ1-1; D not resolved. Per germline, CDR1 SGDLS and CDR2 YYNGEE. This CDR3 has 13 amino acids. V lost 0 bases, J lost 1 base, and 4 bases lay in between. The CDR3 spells CASSVDQNTEAFF. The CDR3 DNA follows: TGTGCCAGCAGCGTAGATCAGAACACTGAAGCTTTCTTT.

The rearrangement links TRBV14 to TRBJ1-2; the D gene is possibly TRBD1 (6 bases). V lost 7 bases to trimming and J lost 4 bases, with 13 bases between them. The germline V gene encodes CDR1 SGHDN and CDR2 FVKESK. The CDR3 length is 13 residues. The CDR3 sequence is CASNPRRGYGYTF. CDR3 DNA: TGTGCCAGCAACCCTCGCAGGGGCTATGGCTACACCTTC.

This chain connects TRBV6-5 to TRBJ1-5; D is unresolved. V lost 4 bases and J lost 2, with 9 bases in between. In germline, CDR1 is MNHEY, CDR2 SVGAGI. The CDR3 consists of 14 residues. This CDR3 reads CASSFWQGNQPQHF. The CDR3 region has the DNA TGTGCCAGCAGTTTTTGGCAGGGCAATCAGCCCCAGCATTTT.

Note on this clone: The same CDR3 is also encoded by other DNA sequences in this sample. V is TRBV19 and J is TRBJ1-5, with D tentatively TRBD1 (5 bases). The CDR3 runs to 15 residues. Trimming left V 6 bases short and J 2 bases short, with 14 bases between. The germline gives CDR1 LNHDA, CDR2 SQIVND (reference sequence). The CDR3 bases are TGTGCCAGTAGCCCCGGGGGAGGGGGCAATCAGCCCCAGCATTTT. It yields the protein CASSPGGGGNQPQHF.

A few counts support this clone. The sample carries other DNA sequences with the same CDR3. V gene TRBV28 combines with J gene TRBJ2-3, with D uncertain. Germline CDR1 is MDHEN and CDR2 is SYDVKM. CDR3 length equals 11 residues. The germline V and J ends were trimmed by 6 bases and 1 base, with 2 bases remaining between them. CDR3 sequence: CASSRTDTQYF. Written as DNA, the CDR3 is TGTGCCAGCAGCCGCACAGATACGCAGTATTTT.

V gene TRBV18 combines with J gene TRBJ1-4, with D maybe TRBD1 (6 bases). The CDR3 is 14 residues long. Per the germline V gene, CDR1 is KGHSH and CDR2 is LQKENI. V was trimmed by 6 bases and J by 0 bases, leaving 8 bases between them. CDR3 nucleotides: TGTGCCAGCTCGTCAGGGGCAACTAATGAAAAACTGTTTTTT. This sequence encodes CASSSGATNEKLFF.

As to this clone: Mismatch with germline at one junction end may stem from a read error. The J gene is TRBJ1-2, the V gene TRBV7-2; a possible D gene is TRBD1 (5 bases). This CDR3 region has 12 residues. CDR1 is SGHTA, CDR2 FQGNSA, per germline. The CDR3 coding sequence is TGTGCCAGCAGCTTAGAACCGGGACCTGCATTCTTC. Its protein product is CASSLEPGPAFF.

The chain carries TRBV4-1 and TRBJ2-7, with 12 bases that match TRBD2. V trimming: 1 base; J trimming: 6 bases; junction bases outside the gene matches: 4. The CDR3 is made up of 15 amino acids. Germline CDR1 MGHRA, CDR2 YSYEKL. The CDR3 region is CASSQGTSGTPEQYF. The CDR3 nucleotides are TGCGCCAGCAGCCAAGGGACTAGCGGGACTCCCGAGCAGTACTTC.

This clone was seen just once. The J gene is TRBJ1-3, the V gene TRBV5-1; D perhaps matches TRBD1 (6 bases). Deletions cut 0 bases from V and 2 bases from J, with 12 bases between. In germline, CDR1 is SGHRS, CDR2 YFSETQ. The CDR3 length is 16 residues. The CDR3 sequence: CASSLEPTGAGNTIYF. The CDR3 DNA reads TGCGCCAGCAGCTTGGAGCCGACAGGAGCTGGAAACACCATATATTTT. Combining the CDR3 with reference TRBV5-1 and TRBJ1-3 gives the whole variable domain KAGVTQTPRYLIKTRGQQVTLSCSPISGHRSVSWYQQTPGQGLQFLFEYFSETQRNKGNFPGRFSGRQFSNSRSEMNVSTLELGDSALYLCASSLEPTGAGNTIYFGEGSWLTVV.

In DNA form, the CDR3 reads TGTGCCGTAGCTCTCAGAGCCATGAACACTGAAGCTTTCTTT. It is translated as CAVALRAMNTEAFF. This chain links TRBV7-8 with TRBJ1-1; D is undetermined. Germline V gene sequence: CDR1 SGHVS, CDR2 FQNEAQ. This CDR3 region has 14 residues. Trimming removed 11 bases from V and 0 bases from J, with 16 bases in between.

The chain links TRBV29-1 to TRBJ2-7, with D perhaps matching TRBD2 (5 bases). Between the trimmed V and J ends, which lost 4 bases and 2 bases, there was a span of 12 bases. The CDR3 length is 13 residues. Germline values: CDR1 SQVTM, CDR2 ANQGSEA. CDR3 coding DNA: TGCAGCGTTGGAGGAGGTCCAGCCTACGAGCAGTACTTC. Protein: CSVGGGPAYEQYF.

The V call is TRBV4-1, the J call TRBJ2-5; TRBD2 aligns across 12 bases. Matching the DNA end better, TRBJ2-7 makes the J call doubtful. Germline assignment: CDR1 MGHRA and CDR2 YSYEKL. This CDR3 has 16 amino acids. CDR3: CASSQSPLAGGNEQYF. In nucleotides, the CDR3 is TGCGCCAGCAGCCAATCTCCACTAGCGGGAGGAAACGAGCAGTACTTC.

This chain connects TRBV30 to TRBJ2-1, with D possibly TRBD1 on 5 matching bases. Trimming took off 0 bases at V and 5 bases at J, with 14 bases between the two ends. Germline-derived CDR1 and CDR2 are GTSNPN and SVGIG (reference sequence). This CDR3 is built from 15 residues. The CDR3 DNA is TGTGCCTGGAGTGTATTTGGGGCCGCTGACAATGAGCAGTTCTTC. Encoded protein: CAWSVFGAADNEQFF.

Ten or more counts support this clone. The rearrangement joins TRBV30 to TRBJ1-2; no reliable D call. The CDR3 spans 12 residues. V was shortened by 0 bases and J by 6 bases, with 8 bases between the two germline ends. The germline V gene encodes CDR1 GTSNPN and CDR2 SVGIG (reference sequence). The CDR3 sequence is CAWSVSQHGYTF. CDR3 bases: TGTGCCTGGAGTGTCAGCCAGCATGGCTACACCTTC.

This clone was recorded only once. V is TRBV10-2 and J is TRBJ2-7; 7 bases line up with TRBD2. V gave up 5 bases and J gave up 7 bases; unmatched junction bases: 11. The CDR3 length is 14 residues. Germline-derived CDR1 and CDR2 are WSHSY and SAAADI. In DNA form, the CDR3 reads TGCGCCAGCAGTCCCTTCGGGGGGAGTGAGGAGCAGTACTTC. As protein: CASSPFGGSEEQYF.

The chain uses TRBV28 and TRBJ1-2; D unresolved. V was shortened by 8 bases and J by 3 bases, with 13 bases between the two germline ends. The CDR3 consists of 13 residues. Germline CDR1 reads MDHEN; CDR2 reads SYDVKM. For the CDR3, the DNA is TGTGCCAGCGGGAAATCGGCATACTATGGCTACACCTTC. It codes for CASGKSAYYGYTF.

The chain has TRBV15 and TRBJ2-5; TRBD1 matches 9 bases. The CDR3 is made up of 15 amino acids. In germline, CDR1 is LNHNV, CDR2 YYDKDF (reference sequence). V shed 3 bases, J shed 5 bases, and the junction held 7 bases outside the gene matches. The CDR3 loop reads CATSRSGQGFETQYF. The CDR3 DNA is TGTGCCACCAGCAGGTCGGGACAGGGATTTGAGACCCAGTACTTC.

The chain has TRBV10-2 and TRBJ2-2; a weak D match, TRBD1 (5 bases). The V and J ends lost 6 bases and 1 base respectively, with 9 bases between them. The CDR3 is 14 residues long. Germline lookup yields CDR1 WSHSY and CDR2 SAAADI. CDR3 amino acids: CASRGAGNTGELFF. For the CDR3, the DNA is TGCGCCAGCAGAGGGGCAGGGAACACCGGGGAGCTGTTTTTT.

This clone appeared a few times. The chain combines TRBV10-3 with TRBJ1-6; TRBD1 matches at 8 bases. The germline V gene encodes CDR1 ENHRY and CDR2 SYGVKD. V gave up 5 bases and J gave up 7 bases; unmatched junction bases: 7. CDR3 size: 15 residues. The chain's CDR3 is CAISSGQGDNSPLHF. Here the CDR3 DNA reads TGTGCCATCAGTTCCGGACAGGGCGACAATTCACCCCTCCACTTT.

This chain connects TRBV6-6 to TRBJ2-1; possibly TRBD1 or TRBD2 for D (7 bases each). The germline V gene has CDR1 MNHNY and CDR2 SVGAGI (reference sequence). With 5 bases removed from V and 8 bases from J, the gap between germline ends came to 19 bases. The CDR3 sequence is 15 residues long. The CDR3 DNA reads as TGTGCCAGCAGTCCTTCCCTCAGGGGGGGTGATGAGCAGTTCTTC. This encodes CASSPSLRGGDEQFF.

In DNA, the CDR3 is TGCGCCAGCAGCTCTCTACCTCAGGGGAACACCGGGGAGCTGTTTTTT. Translated: CASSSLPQGNTGELFF. The rearrangement uses TRBV5-1 and TRBJ2-2, with D maybe TRBD1 (5 bases). V was shortened by 3 bases and J by 1 base, with 13 bases between the two germline ends. Germline lookup yields CDR1 SGHRS and CDR2 YFSETQ. The CDR3 covers 16 residues.

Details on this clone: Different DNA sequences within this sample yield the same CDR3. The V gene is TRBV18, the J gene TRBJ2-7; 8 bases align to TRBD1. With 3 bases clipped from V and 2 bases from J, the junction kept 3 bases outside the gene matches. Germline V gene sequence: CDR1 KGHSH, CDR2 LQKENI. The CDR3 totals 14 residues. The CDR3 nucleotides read TGTGCCAGCTCACCGCCGACAGGGGCCTACGAGCAGTACTTC. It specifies CASSPPTGAYEQYF.

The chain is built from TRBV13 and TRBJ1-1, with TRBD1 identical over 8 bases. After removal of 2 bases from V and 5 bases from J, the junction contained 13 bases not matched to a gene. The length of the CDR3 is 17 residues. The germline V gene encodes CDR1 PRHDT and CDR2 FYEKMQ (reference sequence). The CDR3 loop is CASSLLGRDRLGTEAFF. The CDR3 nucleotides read TGTGCCAGCAGCTTACTGGGCCGGGACAGGCTGGGGACTGAAGCTTTCTTT.